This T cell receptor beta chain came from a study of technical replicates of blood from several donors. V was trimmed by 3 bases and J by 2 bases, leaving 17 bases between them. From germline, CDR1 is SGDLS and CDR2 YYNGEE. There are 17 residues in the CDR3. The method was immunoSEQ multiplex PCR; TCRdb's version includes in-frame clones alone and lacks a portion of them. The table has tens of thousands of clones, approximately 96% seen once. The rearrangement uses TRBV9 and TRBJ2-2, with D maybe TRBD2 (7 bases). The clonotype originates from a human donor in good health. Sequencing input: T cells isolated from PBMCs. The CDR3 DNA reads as TGTGCCAGCAGCGACCGGTCGGGGGGACACAACACCGGGGAGCTGTTTTTT. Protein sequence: CASSDRSGGHNTGELFF.